This T cell receptor beta chain derives from a study of Ad26.COV2.S vaccination and SARS-CoV-2 variants. About the research overall: Participants got Ad26.COV2.S intramuscularly, once or twice 56 days apart.

Study-level results: TCR breadth and depth analyses may have underestimated total T cell responses. Vaccinated and placebo-treated recipients had similar non-spike TCR breadth.

Documented treatment: 15 to 20 received Ad26.COV2.S at low or high dose, single or two shots; about five received placebo; per-sample allocation not given. After the first vaccine or placebo injection, samples were drawn on day 63. As regards this clone: The antigen remains undetermined.

Germline-derived CDR1 and CDR2 are SGHTA and FQGNSA. The CDR3 runs to 16 residues. V shed 5 bases and J shed 3 bases, with 20 bases lying between them. Produced via immunoSEQ multiplex PCR; TCRdb's table is partial and in-frame only. The sample contains 380,000 or so clones, 70% to 90% of which appear only once. The chain carries TRBV7-2 and TRBJ2-7; D gene unclear. The material was peripheral blood, obtained in a trial of Ad26.COV2.S vaccine versus placebo. The sequence derives from a person between 18 and 60 years old who received the Ad26.COV2.S COVID-19 vaccine or a placebo. The CDR3 DNA reads as TGTGCCAGCAGCGTAGGGATCCGGGTTTCCGACTACGAGCAGTACTTC. It translates to CASSVGIRVSDYEQYF. Full variable domain (missing parts from reference TRBV7-2 and TRBJ2-7): GAGVSQSPSNKVTEKGKDVELRCDPISGHTALYWYRQSLGQGLEFLIYFQGNSAPDKSGLPSDRFSAERTGGSVSTLTIQRTQQEDSAVYLCASSVGIRVSDYEQYFGPGTRLTVT.